Presented here are 16 T cell receptor beta chains from one specimen sequenced in a study of blood T cell repertoires in COVID-19. TCRdb's copy holds only in-frame clones and misses some; the assay was immunoSEQ multiplex PCR. The sample includes some 150,000 clones, approximately 85% of them seen just once. Sequencing used peripheral blood. These receptors all come from a woman aged 55-70 years with COVID-19, enrolled during active disease.

The V call is TRBV12-5, the J call TRBJ2-2; perhaps TRBD1 as D (6 bases). V was shortened by 3 bases and J by 5 bases, with 13 bases between the two germline ends. The CDR3 has 15 residues. From germline, CDR1 is LGHNT and CDR2 FRNRAP. The CDR3, as DNA: TGTGCTAGTGGTTTTGGGGGCACGATGACCGGGGAGCTGTTTTTT. It codes for CASGFGGTMTGELFF.

This clone was picked up a small number of times. The gene calls are TRBV19 and TRBJ1-1, with D uncertain. The CDR3 runs 11 residues. V lost 3 bases and J 11 bases, leaving 10 bases between the germline ends. Germline assignment: CDR1 LNHDA and CDR2 SQIVND (reference sequence). The CDR3 reads CASSMRWWAFF. CDR3 DNA: TGTGCCAGTAGTATGCGATGGTGGGCTTTCTTT.

The genes are TRBV7-2 and TRBJ2-7, with a possible D match to TRBD2 (7 bases). Deletions cut 4 bases from V and 0 bases from J, with 13 bases between. In germline, CDR1 is SGHTA, CDR2 FQGNSA. This CDR3 comprises 15 residues. The CDR3 loop is CASSYPGGPSYEQYF. CDR3 DNA sequence: TGTGCCAGCAGCTACCCCGGGGGGCCCTCCTACGAGCAGTACTTC.

The J gene is TRBJ1-5, the V gene TRBV4-1; D might be TRBD1 (5 bases). Per germline, CDR1 MGHRA and CDR2 YSYEKL. Trimming pared 3 bases from V and 5 bases from J, leaving 8 bases between. The CDR3 consists of 13 residues. CDR3 protein: CASSHQGYQPQHF. In DNA form, the CDR3 reads TGCGCCAGCAGCCATCAGGGTTATCAGCCCCAGCATTTT.

The chain couples TRBV29-1 to TRBJ1-2, with a weak D call TRBD1 (5 bases). Trimming shortened V by 1 base and J by 1 base, and 10 bases separated the two germline ends. The CDR3 spans 14 residues. Looked up from germline, CDR1 is SQVTM and CDR2 is ANQGSEA. For the CDR3, the DNA is TGCAGCGTTGAAGGGGAAGGGGATAACTATGGCTACACCTTC. This codes for CSVEGEGDNYGYTF.

This chain connects TRBV7-9 to TRBJ2-1, with TRBD2 matching over 8 bases. Germline trimming cut 5 bases from V and 10 bases from J; bases unmatched to any gene: 19. Germline CDR1 SEHNR, CDR2 FQNEAQ (reference sequence). This CDR3 has 17 residues. The CDR3 reads CASSPLIAGPAFKEQFF. The CDR3, as DNA: TGTGCCAGCAGCCCCCTTATAGCGGGGCCCGCTTTCAAGGAGCAGTTCTTC.

About this clone: This sample includes further DNA sequences coding for the same CDR3. The chain links TRBV6-2 or TRBV6-3 to TRBJ1-5; 7 nucleotides agree with TRBD1. The germline gives CDR1 MNHEY, CDR2 SVGEGT. The CDR3 runs 14 residues. V trimming: 4 bases; J trimming: 4 bases; junction bases outside the gene matches: 4. CDR3 amino acids: CASSSTGTNQPQHF. In nucleotides, the CDR3 is TGTGCCAGCAGTTCGACAGGGACTAATCAGCCCCAGCATTTT.

The V and J genes are TRBV7-8 and TRBJ1-3; D ambiguous. The length of the CDR3 is 14 residues. Trimming left V 4 bases short and J 3 bases short, with 10 bases between. Germline V CDR1 and CDR2: SGHVS, FQNEAQ. CDR3 nucleotide sequence: TGTGCCAGCAGCTCCGGGATAGGTGGAAACACCATATATTTT. It encodes CASSSGIGGNTIYF.

The chain combines TRBV19 with TRBJ1-1; a weak D match, TRBD1 (5 bases). This CDR3 contains 15 residues. The germline V gene has CDR1 LNHDA and CDR2 SQIVND (reference sequence). V lost 3 bases and J 1 base, leaving 12 bases between the germline ends. CDR3 region: CASSMDWGGNTEAFF. Here the CDR3 DNA reads TGTGCCAGTAGTATGGACTGGGGGGGGAACACTGAAGCTTTCTTT.

This clone occurred once. This sequence joins TRBV6-5 and TRBJ1-5; a weak D match, TRBD1 (6 bases). CDR3 length: 13 residues. V was trimmed by 9 bases and J by 3 bases, leaving 12 bases between them. Germline V gene data show CDR1 as MNHEY and CDR2 as SVGAGI. As DNA, the CDR3 is TGTGCCAGTTGGCGGGGGCCCAATCAGCCCCAGCATTTT. This codes for CASWRGPNQPQHF.

The CDR3 DNA is TGTGCCAGCAGTGAACAAGGCCAGGGCGGTGAAAAACTGTTTTTT. Amino acids: CASSEQGQGGEKLFF. The rearrangement uses TRBV2 and TRBJ1-4, with D tentatively TRBD1 (5 bases). This CDR3 is 15 amino acids long. V shed 2 bases and J shed 7 bases, with 14 bases lying between them. Germline CDR1 and CDR2: SNHLY and FYNNEI.

V and J are TRBV5-1 and TRBJ1-1; D remains unclear. The CDR3 consists of 15 residues. Germline V gene sequence: CDR1 SGHRS, CDR2 YFSETQ. The germline V and J ends were trimmed by 5 bases and 7 bases, with 21 bases remaining between them. DNA of the CDR3: TGCGCCAGCAGAGCTCTTTCCACCTATGAACTTGAAGCTTTCTTT. As protein: CASRALSTYELEAFF.

This clone was counted once. This chain links TRBV6-6 with TRBJ2-1; unclear D gene. The CDR3 length is 11 residues. CDR1 is MNHNY, CDR2 SVGAGI, per germline (reference sequence). V was trimmed by 2 bases and J by 7 bases, leaving 3 bases between them. The CDR3 is CASSYANEQFF. CDR3 sequence (DNA): TGTGCCAGCAGTTACGCGAATGAGCAGTTCTTC.

The chain has TRBV5-4 and TRBJ1-6; a possible D gene is TRBD1 (6 bases). The V gene's germline CDR1 is SGHNT and CDR2 YYREEE (reference sequence). CDR3 size: 13 residues. V lost 6 bases and J 13 bases, leaving 17 bases between the germline ends. CDR3 DNA: TGTGCCAGCACCCCAGGAGAGGGGGACCCCCTCCACTTT. Protein product: CASTPGEGDPLHF.

This clone was detected once. This chain links TRBV13 with TRBJ1-6, with TRBD1 identical over 7 bases. There are 14 residues in the CDR3. Looked up from germline, CDR1 is PRHDT and CDR2 is FYEKMQ (reference sequence). With 4 bases clipped from V and 5 bases from J, the junction kept 2 bases outside the gene matches. Written as DNA, the CDR3 is TGTGCCAGCAGCTCCACAGGGGATAATTCACCCCTCCACTTT. Translated, it gives CASSSTGDNSPLHF.

There are a few counts of this clone. The rearrangement joins TRBV4-1 to TRBJ2-5; 9 bases are a match to TRBD2. The CDR3 extends over 16 amino acids. Germline loops: CDR1 MGHRA, CDR2 YSYEKL. V trimming: 4 bases; J trimming: 1 base; junction bases outside the gene matches: 7. Here the CDR3 reads CASSPRASGVQETQYF. The CDR3 region has the DNA TGCGCCAGCAGCCCAAGGGCTAGCGGGGTCCAAGAGACCCAGTACTTC.